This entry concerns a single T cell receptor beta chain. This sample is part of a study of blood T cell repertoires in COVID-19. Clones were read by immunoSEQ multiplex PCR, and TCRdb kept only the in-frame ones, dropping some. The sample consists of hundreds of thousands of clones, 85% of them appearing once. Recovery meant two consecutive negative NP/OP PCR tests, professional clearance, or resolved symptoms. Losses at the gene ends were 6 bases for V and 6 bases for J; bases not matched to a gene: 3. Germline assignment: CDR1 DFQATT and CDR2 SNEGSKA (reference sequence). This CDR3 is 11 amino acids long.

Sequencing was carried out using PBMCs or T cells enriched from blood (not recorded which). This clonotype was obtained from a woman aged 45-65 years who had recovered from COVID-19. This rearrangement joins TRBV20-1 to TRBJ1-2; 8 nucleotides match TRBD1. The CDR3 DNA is TGCAGTGCCAGGGGGCGTGATGGCTACACCTTC. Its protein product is CSARGRDGYTF.